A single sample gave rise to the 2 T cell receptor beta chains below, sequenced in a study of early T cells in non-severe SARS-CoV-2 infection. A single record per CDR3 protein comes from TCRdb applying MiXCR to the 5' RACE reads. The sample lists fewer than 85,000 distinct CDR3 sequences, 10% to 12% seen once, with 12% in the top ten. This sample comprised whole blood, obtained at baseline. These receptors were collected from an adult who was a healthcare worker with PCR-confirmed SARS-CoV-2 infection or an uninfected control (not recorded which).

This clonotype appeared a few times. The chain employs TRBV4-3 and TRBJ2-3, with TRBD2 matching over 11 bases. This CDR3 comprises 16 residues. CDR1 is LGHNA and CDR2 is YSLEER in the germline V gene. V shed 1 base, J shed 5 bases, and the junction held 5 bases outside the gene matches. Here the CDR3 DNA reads TGCGCCAGCAGCCAAGGCCCTAGCGGGGGGAGAGATACGCAGTATTTT. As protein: CASSQGPSGGRDTQYF.

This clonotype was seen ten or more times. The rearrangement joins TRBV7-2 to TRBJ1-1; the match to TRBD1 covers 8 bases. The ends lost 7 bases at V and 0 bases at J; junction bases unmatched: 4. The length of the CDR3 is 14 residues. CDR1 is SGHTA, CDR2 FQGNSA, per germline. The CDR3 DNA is TGTGCCAGCACCAGGACAGGGATGAACACTGAAGCTTTCTTT. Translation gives CASTRTGMNTEAFF.